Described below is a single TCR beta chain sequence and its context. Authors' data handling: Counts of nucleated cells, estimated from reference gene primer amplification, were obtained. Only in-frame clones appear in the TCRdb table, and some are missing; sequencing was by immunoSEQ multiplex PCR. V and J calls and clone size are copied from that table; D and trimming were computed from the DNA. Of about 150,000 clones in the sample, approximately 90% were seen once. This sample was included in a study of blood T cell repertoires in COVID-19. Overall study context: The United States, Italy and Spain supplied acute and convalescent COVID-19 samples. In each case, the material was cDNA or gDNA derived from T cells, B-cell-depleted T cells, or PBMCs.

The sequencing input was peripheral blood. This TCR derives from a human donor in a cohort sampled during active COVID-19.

CDR3 amino acids: CASSEGVAHNEQFF. CDR3 nucleotide sequence: TGTGCCAGCAGTGAAGGAGTGGCCCACAATGAGCAGTTCTTC. The rearrangement uses TRBV6-4 and TRBJ2-1; D is uncertain. CDR1 is MRHNA, CDR2 SNTAGT, per germline. Deletions cut 3 bases from V and 5 bases from J, with 11 bases between. This CDR3 is built from 14 residues.